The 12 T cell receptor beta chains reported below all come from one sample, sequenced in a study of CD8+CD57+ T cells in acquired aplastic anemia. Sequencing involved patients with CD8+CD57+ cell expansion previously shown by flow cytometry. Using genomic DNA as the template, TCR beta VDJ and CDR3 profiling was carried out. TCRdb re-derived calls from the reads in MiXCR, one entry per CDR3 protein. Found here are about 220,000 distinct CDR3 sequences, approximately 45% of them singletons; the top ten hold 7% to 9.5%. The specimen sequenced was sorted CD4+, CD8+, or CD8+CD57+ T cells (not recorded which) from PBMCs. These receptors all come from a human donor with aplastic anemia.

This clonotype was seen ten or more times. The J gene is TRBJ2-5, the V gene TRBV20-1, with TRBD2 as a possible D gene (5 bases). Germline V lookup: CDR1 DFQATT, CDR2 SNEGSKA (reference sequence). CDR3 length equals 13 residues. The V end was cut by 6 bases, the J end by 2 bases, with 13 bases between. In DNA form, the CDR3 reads TGCAGTGCGGTACTAGGTTTGCAAGAGACCCAGTACTTC. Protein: CSAVLGLQETQYF.

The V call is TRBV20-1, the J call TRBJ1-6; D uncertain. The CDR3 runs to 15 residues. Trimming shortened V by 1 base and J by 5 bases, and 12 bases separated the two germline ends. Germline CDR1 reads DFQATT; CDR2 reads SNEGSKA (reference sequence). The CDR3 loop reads CSARGHIGDNSPLHF. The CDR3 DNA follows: TGCAGTGCTAGAGGGCACATAGGCGATAATTCACCCCTCCACTTT.

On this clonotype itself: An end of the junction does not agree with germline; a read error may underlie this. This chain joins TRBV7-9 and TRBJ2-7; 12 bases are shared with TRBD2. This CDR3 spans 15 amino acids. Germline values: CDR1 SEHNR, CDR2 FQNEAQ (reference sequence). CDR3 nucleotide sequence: TGTGTCAGCAGCTTGGGACTAGCGGGCTCCTACGAGCAGTACTTC. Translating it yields CVSSLGLAGSYEQYF.

This CDR3 is CATSDLGTGGGQPQHF. The DNA of the CDR3 is TGTGCCACCAGTGATTTGGGGACAGGGGGCGGTCAGCCCCAGCATTTT. The V call is TRBV24-1, the J call TRBJ1-5; TRBD1 matches at 12 bases. Looked up from germline, CDR1 is KGHDR and CDR2 is SFDVKD. The CDR3 extends over 16 amino acids. J gave up 6 bases and V 0 bases, and 2 bases lay outside the gene matches.

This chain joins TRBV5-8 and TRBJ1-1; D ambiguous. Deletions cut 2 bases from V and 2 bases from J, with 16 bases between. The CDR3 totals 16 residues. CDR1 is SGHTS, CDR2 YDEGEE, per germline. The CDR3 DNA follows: TGTGCCAGCAGCTTTCTTGTCGAGACACCAAACACTGAAGCTTTCTTT. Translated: CASSFLVETPNTEAFF.

CDR3 region: CASSLTGGSNTEAFF. The DNA of the CDR3 is TGCGCCAGCAGCTTGACAGGGGGCAGTAACACTGAAGCTTTCTTT. This chain uses TRBV5-1 with TRBJ1-1, with 9 bases fitting TRBD1. This CDR3 is 15 amino acids long. CDR1 and CDR2 (germline): SGHRS, YFSETQ. Germline trimming cut 1 base from V and 2 bases from J; bases unmatched to any gene: 3.

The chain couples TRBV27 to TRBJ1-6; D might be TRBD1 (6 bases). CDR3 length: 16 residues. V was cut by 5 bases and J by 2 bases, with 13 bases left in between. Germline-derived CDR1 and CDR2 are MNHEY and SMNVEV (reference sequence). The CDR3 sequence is CASSRRGGPYNSPLHF. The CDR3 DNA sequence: TGTGCCAGCAGTCGACGGGGGGGCCCCTATAATTCACCCCTCCACTTT.

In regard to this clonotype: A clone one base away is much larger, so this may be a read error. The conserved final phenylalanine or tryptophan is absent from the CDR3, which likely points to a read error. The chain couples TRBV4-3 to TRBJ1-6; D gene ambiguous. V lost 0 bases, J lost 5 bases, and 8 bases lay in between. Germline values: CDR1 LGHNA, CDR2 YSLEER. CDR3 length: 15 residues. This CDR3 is CASSQDASDNSPLHL. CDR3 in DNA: TGCGCCAGCAGCCAAGATGCCTCGGATAATTCACCCCTCCACTTG.

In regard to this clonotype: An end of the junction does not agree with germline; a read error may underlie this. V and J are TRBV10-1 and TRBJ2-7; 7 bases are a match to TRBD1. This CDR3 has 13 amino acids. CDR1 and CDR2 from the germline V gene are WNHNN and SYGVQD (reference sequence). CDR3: CASSSDRSYGQYF. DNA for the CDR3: TGCGCCAGCAGTTCGGACAGGTCCTACGGGCAGTACTTC.

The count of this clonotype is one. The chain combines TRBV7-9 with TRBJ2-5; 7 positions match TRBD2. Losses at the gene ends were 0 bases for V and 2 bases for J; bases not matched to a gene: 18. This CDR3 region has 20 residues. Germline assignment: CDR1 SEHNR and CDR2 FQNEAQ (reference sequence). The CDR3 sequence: CASSLAAGNATAGEQETQYF. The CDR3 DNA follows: TGTGCCAGCAGCTTAGCGGCCGGTAACGCCACCGCGGGAGAACAAGAGACCCAGTACTTC.

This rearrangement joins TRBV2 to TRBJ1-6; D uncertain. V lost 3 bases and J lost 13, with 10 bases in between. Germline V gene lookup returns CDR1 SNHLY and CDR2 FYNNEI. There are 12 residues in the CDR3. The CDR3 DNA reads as TGTGCCAGCAGTGAGGAGGATTTCCCCCTCCACTTT. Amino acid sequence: CASSEEDFPLHF.

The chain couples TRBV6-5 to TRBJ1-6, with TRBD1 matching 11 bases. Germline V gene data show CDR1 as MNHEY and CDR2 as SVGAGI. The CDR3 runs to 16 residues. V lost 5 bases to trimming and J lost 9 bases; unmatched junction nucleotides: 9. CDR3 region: CASSKTGQGASSPLHF. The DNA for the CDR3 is TGTGCCAGCAGTAAGACCGGACAGGGGGCTAGTTCACCCCTCCACTTT.